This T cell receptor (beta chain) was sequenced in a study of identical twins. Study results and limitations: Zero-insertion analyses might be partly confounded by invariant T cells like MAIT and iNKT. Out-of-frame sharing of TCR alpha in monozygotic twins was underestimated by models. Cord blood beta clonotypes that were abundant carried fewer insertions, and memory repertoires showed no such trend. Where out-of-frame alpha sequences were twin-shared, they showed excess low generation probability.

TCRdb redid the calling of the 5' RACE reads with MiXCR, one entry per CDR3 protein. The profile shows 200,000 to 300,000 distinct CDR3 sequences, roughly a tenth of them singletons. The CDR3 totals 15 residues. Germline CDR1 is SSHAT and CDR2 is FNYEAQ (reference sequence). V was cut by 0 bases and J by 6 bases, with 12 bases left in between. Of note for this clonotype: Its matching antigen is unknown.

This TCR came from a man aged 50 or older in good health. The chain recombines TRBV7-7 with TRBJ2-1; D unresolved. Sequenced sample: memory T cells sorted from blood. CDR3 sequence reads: CASSLARLYRNEQFF. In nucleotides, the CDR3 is TGTGCCAGCAGCTTAGCCCGGCTATATCGCAATGAGCAGTTCTTC.